The rows below give T cell receptor beta chains drawn from one sample of a study of cytomegalovirus exposure and HLA in healthy donors. TCRdb's copy holds only in-frame clones and misses some; the assay was immunoSEQ multiplex PCR. Altogether 150,000 to 200,000 clones are present, 80% to 90% being singletons, with the ten largest covering 1.9%. The sample consisted of PBMCs. The receptor set was obtained from a woman between 18 and 29 years old in good health and CMV-seronegative. Each CDR3 is given with its conserved first and last residue. Fields, in order: D gene, J gene, CDR3 length, clone size, V gene, CDR3 protein, CDR3 DNA. D genes are given only for firm matches. Clone sizes are given selectively: once, few, many, or a class where the clone is expanded.

D: .
J: TRBJ2-2
length: 13
size: .
V: TRBV28
CDR3: CASELPNTGELFF
DNA: TGTGCCAGTGAACTACCGAACACCGGGGAGCTGTTTTTT

D: TRBD1
J: TRBJ1-6
length: 14
size: .
V: TRBV6-1
CDR3: CASSVDRGNSPLHF
DNA: TGTGCCAGCAGTGTGGACAGGGGAAATTCACCCCTCCACTTT

D: .
J: TRBJ2-5
length: 15
size: .
V: TRBV5-1
CDR3: CASRGGTGWQETQYF
DNA: TGCGCCAGCAGAGGCGGTACAGGGTGGCAAGAGACCCAGTACTTC

D: .
J: TRBJ2-1
length: 16
size: .
V: TRBV11-2
CDR3: CASSSSVAGSYNEQFF
DNA: TGTGCCAGCAGCTCTAGCGTGGCAGGGTCGTACAATGAGCAGTTCTTC

D: TRBD2
J: TRBJ2-1
length: 16
size: .
V: TRBV7-7
CDR3: CASSLVGLAAYNEQFF
DNA: TGTGCTAGCAGCTTAGTTGGCCTAGCGGCCTACAATGAGCAGTTCTTC

D: .
J: TRBJ1-1
length: 17
size: once
V: TRBV18
CDR3: CASSPSNFGGRGTEAFF
DNA: TGTGCCAGCTCACCATCGAACTTTGGAGGGCGCGGGACTGAAGCTTTCTTT

D: .
J: TRBJ2-7
length: 12
size: .
V: TRBV10-2
CDR3: CATGNNYYEQYF
DNA: TGCGCCACAGGCAACAATTACTACGAGCAGTACTTC

D: TRBD1
J: TRBJ1-4
length: 13
size: .
V: TRBV6-5
CDR3: CASSYPRTGKLFF
DNA: TGTGCCAGCAGTTACCCGAGGACAGGGAAACTGTTTTTT

D: .
J: TRBJ2-5
length: 13
size: .
V: TRBV28
CDR3: CASSLLDRGTQYF
DNA: TGTGCCAGCAGTTTGTTGGACCGGGGGACCCAGTACTTC

D: .
J: TRBJ1-2
length: 11
size: .
V: TRBV20-1
CDR3: CSASEGYGYTF
DNA: TGCAGTGCTTCCGAGGGCTATGGCTACACCTTC

D: TRBD1
J: TRBJ1-5
length: 18
size: few
V: TRBV4-1
CDR3: CASSQRVGTVGSHWPQHF
DNA: TGCGCCAGCAGCCAGAGGGTCGGGACAGTGGGGTCCCATTGGCCCCAGCATTTT

D: TRBD2
J: TRBJ2-1
length: 16
size: once
V: TRBV6-1
CDR3: CASSERLAGGHNEQFF
DNA: TGTGCCAGCAGTGAAAGGCTAGCGGGGGGCCACAATGAGCAGTTCTTC

D: TRBD2
J: TRBJ2-7
length: 17
size: .
V: TRBV9
CDR3: CASSPGTSGRAQGEQYF
DNA: TGTGCCAGCAGCCCTGGGACTAGCGGGAGGGCCCAAGGCGAGCAGTACTTC

D: TRBD1
J: TRBJ2-2
length: 20
size: few
V: TRBV4-1
CDR3: CASSPFGTGGASGDTGELFF
DNA: TGCGCCAGCAGCCCCTTTGGGACAGGGGGCGCTTCGGGGGACACCGGGGAGCTGTTTTTT

D: TRBD2
J: TRBJ2-7
length: 15
size: .
V: TRBV6-5
CDR3: CASSLSGSHGYEQYF
DNA: TGTGCCAGCAGTCTTAGCGGGAGCCATGGGTACGAGCAGTACTTC

D: .
J: TRBJ1-1
length: 13
size: few
V: TRBV6-5
CDR3: CASSTDRSTEAFF
DNA: TGTGCCAGCAGTACCGACAGGAGCACTGAAGCTTTCTTT

D: TRBD1
J: TRBJ1-5
length: 18
size: .
V: TRBV15
CDR3: CATSRAPSGTATNQPQHF
DNA: TGTGCCACCAGCAGAGCTCCGTCGGGGACAGCGACAAATCAGCCCCAGCATTTT

D: TRBD1
J: TRBJ2-7
length: 15
size: .
V: TRBV7-9
CDR3: CASSYTGGQGYEQYF
DNA: TGTGCCAGCAGCTATACAGGGGGACAGGGATACGAGCAGTACTTC

D: .
J: TRBJ2-1
length: 15
size: .
V: TRBV15
CDR3: CATSRGGVSYNEQFF
DNA: TGTGCCACCAGCAGAGGCGGGGTCTCCTACAATGAGCAGTTCTTC

D: .
J: TRBJ1-1
length: 14
size: .
V: TRBV28
CDR3: CASSFNARGAEAFF
DNA: TGTGCCAGCAGTTTCAACGCCCGCGGCGCTGAAGCTTTCTTT

D: TRBD2
J: TRBJ2-5
length: 17
size: few
V: TRBV5-8
CDR3: CASRLSRGGARGETQYF
DNA: TGTGCCAGCAGACTTAGCCGCGGGGGGGCTCGCGGGGAGACCCAGTACTTC

D: .
J: TRBJ1-2
length: 14
size: .
V: TRBV19
CDR3: CASSDRRGGYGYTF
DNA: TGTGCCAGTAGTGATCGAAGGGGGGGATATGGCTACACCTTC

D: .
J: TRBJ2-3
length: 13
size: .
V: TRBV11-2
CDR3: CASSLGGTDTQYF
DNA: TGTGCCAGCAGCTTGGGCGGCACAGATACGCAGTATTTT

D: .
J: TRBJ2-7
length: 15
size: once
V: TRBV25-1
CDR3: CASSEEGAGLGEQYF
DNA: TGTGCCAGCAGTGAAGAAGGGGCAGGGTTGGGCGAGCAGTACTTC

D: .
J: TRBJ1-4
length: 17
size: .
V: TRBV9
CDR3: CASSKMGAGSTNEKLFF
DNA: TGTGCCAGCAGCAAGATGGGGGCCGGATCAACTAATGAAAAACTGTTTTTT

D: TRBD1
J: TRBJ1-3
length: 18
size: .
V: TRBV5-6
CDR3: CASSLLGDSELSGNTIYF
DNA: TGTGCCAGCAGCTTGTTGGGGGACAGCGAATTATCTGGAAACACCATATATTTT

D: TRBD1
J: TRBJ1-1
length: 15
size: .
V: TRBV13
CDR3: CASSLWGSETGVAFF
DNA: TGTGCCAGCAGCTTATGGGGGTCGGAAACAGGGGTAGCTTTCTTT

D: .
J: TRBJ2-7
length: 12
size: .
V: TRBV2
CDR3: CAVRDTSYEQYF
DNA: TGTGCCGTCCGAGACACCTCCTACGAGCAGTACTTC

D: TRBD1
J: TRBJ1-1
length: 14
size: .
V: TRBV6-5
CDR3: CASVEDRGNTEAFF
DNA: TGTGCCAGCGTGGAGGACAGGGGGAACACTGAAGCTTTCTTT

D: .
J: TRBJ2-1
length: 14
size: .
V: TRBV6-1
CDR3: CASSLETRYNEQFF
DNA: TGTGCCAGCAGCCTTGAGACTAGGTACAATGAGCAGTTCTTC

D: TRBD1
J: TRBJ1-5
length: 16
size: .
V: TRBV18
CDR3: CASSPPAGQGEQPQHF
DNA: TGTGCCAGCTCACCACCGGCGGGACAGGGGGAACAGCCCCAGCATTTT

D: TRBD1
J: TRBJ1-4
length: 15
size: .
V: TRBV25-1
CDR3: CASSESGTGNEKLFF
DNA: TGTGCCAGCAGTGAATCCGGGACAGGGAATGAAAAACTGTTTTTT

D: TRBD2
J: TRBJ2-3
length: 15
size: .
V: TRBV27
CDR3: CASRRREGLGDTQYF
DNA: TGTGCCAGCCGAAGGCGGGAGGGCCTCGGGGATACGCAGTATTTT

D: TRBD1
J: TRBJ2-1
length: 17
size: .
V: TRBV2
CDR3: CASRYPGTEYSYNEQFF
DNA: TGTGCCAGCAGGTACCCCGGGACAGAGTACTCCTACAATGAGCAGTTCTTC

D: .
J: TRBJ1-1
length: 13
size: few
V: TRBV15
CDR3: CATSRVVNTEAFF
DNA: TGTGCCACCAGCAGAGTAGTGAACACTGAAGCTTTCTTT

D: .
J: TRBJ2-7
length: 15
size: .
V: TRBV5-1
CDR3: CASSLARGPGYEQYF
DNA: TGCGCCAGCAGCCTAGCGCGGGGCCCCGGGTACGAGCAGTACTTC

D: TRBD1
J: TRBJ1-4
length: 14
size: .
V: TRBV4-2
CDR3: CAGSPGGSGEKLFF
DNA: TGTGCCGGCTCACCAGGGGGCAGTGGTGAAAAACTGTTTTTT

D: TRBD2
J: TRBJ2-3
length: 16
size: .
V: TRBV7-3
CDR3: CASSLVASGSADTQYF
DNA: TGTGCCAGCAGCTTAGTCGCTAGCGGGAGTGCAGATACGCAGTATTTT

D: .
J: TRBJ2-7
length: 14
size: .
V: TRBV2
CDR3: CASSEQGSSYEQYF
DNA: TGTGCCAGCAGCGAACAGGGATCCTCCTACGAGCAGTACTTC

D: TRBD1
J: TRBJ2-3
length: 16
size: few
V: TRBV7-9
CDR3: CASSAGQGVGTDTQYF
DNA: TGTGCCAGCAGCGCGGGACAGGGGGTGGGCACAGATACGCAGTATTTT

D: .
J: TRBJ2-7
length: 14
size: .
V: TRBV5-4
CDR3: CASSFEGIGNEQYF
DNA: TGTGCCAGCAGCTTTGAAGGGATCGGGAACGAGCAGTACTTC

D: .
J: TRBJ2-2
length: 17
size: .
V: TRBV7-6
CDR3: CASSLGLAGANTGELFF
DNA: TGTGCCAGCAGCTTAGGACTGGCAGGGGCGAACACCGGGGAGCTGTTTTTT

D: .
J: TRBJ2-2
length: 13
size: .
V: TRBV10-3
CDR3: CAISAANTGELFF
DNA: TGTGCCATCAGTGCAGCGAACACCGGGGAGCTGTTTTTT

D: TRBD1
J: TRBJ2-1
length: 12
size: few
V: TRBV5-1
CDR3: CASSSTGGEQFF
DNA: TGCGCCAGCAGCTCCACAGGGGGGGAGCAGTTCTTC

D: .
J: TRBJ1-1
length: 13
size: .
V: TRBV6-1
CDR3: CASSALVNTEAFF
DNA: TGTGCCAGCAGCGCGCTGGTGAACACTGAAGCTTTCTTT

D: TRBD2
J: TRBJ2-1
length: 15
size: .
V: TRBV19
CDR3: CASSIASGAYNEQFF
DNA: TGTGCCAGTAGTATAGCCAGCGGGGCCTACAATGAGCAGTTCTTC

D: .
J: TRBJ1-5
length: 13
size: .
V: TRBV6-5
CDR3: CASSSGANQPQHF
DNA: TGTGCCAGCAGTTCCGGAGCCAATCAGCCCCAGCATTTT

D: .
J: TRBJ1-1
length: 15
size: .
V: TRBV5-1
CDR3: CASSFRSGDNTEAFF
DNA: TGCGCCAGCAGCTTTAGATCCGGGGATAACACTGAAGCTTTCTTT

D: .
J: TRBJ2-7
length: 15
size: few
V: TRBV5-1
CDR3: CASSQAQVPTAEQYF
DNA: TGCGCCAGCAGTCAGGCCCAGGTACCCACCGCCGAGCAGTACTTC

D: .
J: TRBJ1-2
length: 16
size: .
V: TRBV4-1
CDR3: CASSQVGAADNYGYTF
DNA: TGCGCCAGCAGCCAAGTTGGGGCGGCCGATAACTATGGCTACACCTTC

D: TRBD1
J: TRBJ1-1
length: 15
size: few
V: TRBV6-6
CDR3: CASIMTGAMNTEAFF
DNA: TGTGCCAGCATTATGACAGGGGCTATGAACACTGAAGCTTTCTTT

D: .
J: TRBJ1-3
length: 16
size: .
V: TRBV28
CDR3: CASSFGGFSSGNTIYF
DNA: TGTGCCAGCAGTTTCGGAGGGTTTAGCTCTGGAAACACCATATATTTT

D: TRBD1
J: TRBJ1-1
length: 15
size: once
V: TRBV18
CDR3: CASSPQGAKNTEAFF
DNA: TGTGCCAGCTCACCACAGGGGGCGAAAAACACTGAAGCTTTCTTT

D: .
J: TRBJ1-2
length: 12
size: .
V: TRBV9
CDR3: CASSVAGYGYTF
DNA: TGTGCCAGCAGCGTAGCAGGGTATGGCTACACCTTC

D: .
J: TRBJ1-1
length: 15
size: .
V: TRBV19
CDR3: CASSNRRIPNTEAFF
DNA: TGTGCCAGTAGTAACCGCAGGATACCGAACACTGAAGCTTTCTTT